This T cell receptor (beta chain) is drawn from a study of spatial heterogeneity in lung cancer. Study-wide background: Raw-read counts averaged over ten per unique TCR and UMI combination.

The sample holds a few counts of this clonotype. Time point reported: sample taken at primary tumor resection. Unsorted whole RNA of tumor, nontumor lung or frozen PBMC was sequenced. This CDR3 is built from 15 residues. V was pared by 2 bases and J by 8 bases, with 17 bases between. Using its own MiXCR run on the 5' RACE reads, TCRdb lists one record per CDR3 protein. Altogether about 41,000 distinct CDR3 sequences are present, approximately 10% being singletons, with the ten largest covering roughly 40%. The chain is built from TRBV23-1 and TRBJ2-3, with a possible D match to TRBD1 (5 bases). TRBV23-1 falls under the ORF class, with uncertain function. The sequence came from a female donor with early-stage non-small cell lung cancer. The sequencing here drew on PBMCs, taken at surgery. The CDR3 nucleotides are TGCGCCAGCAGTCAACCCAGGGCCGGCTGGAGTACGCAGTATTTT. This translates into CASSQPRAGWSTQYF.